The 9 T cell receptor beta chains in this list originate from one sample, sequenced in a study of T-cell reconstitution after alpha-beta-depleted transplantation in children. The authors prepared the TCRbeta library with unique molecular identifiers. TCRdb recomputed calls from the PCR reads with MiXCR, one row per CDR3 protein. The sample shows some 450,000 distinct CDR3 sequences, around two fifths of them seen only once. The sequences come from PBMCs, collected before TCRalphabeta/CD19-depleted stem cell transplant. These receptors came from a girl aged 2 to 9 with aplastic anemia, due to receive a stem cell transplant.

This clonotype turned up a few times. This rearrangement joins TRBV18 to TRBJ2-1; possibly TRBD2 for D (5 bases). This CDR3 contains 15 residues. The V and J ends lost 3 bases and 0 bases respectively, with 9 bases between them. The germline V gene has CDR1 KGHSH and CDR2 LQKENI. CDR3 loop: CASSPVSGSYNEQFF. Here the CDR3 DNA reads TGTGCCAGCTCACCGGTCAGCGGCTCCTACAATGAGCAGTTCTTC. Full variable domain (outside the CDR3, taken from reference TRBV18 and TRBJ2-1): NAGVMQNPRHLVRRRGQEARLRCSPMKGHSHVYWYRQLPEEGLKFMVYLQKENIIDESGMPKERFSAEFPKEGPSILRIQQVVRGDSAAYFCASSPVSGSYNEQFFGPGTRLTVL.

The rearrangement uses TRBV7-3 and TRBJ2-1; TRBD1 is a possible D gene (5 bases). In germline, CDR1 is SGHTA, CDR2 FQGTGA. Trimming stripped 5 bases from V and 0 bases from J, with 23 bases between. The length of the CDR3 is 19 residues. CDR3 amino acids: CASSILNPKTASSYNEQFF. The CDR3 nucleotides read TGTGCCAGCAGCATTCTCAATCCCAAGACAGCGAGCTCCTACAATGAGCAGTTCTTC. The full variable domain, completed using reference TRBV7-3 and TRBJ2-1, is GAGVSQTPSNKVTEKGKYVELRCDPISGHTALYWYRQSLGQGPEFLIYFQGTGAADDSGLPNDRFFAVRPEGSVSTLKIQRTERGDSAVYLCASSILNPKTASSYNEQFFGPGTRLTVL.

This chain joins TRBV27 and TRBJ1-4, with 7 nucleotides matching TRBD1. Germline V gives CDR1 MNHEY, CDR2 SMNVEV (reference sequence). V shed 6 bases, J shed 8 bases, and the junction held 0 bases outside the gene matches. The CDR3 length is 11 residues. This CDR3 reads CASRTGEKLFF. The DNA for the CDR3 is TGTGCCAGCAGGACAGGGGAAAAACTGTTTTTT. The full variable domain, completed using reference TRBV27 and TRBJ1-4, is EAQVTQNPRYLITVTGKKLTVTCSQNMNHEYMSWYRQDPGLGLRQIYYSMNVEVTDKGDVPEGYKVSRKEKRNFPLILESPSPNQTSLYFCASRTGEKLFFGSGTQLSVL.

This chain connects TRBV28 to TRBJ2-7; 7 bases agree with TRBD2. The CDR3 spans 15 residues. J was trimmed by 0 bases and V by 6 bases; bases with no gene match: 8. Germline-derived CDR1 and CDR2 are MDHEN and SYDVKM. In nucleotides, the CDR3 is TGTGCCAGCAGCTGGGGGGGGTCCCCCTCCTACGAGCAGTACTTC. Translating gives CASSWGGSPSYEQYF.

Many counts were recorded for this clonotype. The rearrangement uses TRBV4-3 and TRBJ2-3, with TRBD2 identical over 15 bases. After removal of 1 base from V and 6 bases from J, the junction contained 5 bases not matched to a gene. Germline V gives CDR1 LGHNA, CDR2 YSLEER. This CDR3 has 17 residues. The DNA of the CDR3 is TGCGCCAGCAGCCAAGCGCGGACTAGCGGGAGGGCGGATACGCAGTATTTT. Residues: CASSQARTSGRADTQYF.

CDR3 region: CASSQGLAGPLGEQYF. The CDR3 bases are TGCGCCAGCAGTCAAGGACTAGCGGGGCCTCTGGGCGAGCAGTACTTC. The V and J genes are TRBV5-1 and TRBJ2-7, with 12 bases aligning to TRBD2. CDR1 SGHRS and CDR2 YFSETQ come from the germline V gene. Trimming at V came to 5 bases and at J to 6 bases, leaving 12 bases not matched to a gene. The CDR3 sequence is 16 residues long.

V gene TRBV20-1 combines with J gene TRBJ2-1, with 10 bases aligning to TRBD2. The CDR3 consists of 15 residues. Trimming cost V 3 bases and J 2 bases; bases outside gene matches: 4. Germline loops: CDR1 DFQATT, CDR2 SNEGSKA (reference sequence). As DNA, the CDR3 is TGCAGTGCTAGGGGTAGCGGGGGGACCTACAATGAGCAGTTCTTC. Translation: CSARGSGGTYNEQFF.

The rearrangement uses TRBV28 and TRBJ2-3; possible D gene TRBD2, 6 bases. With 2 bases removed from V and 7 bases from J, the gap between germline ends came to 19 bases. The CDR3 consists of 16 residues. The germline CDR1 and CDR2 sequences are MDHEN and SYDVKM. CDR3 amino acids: CASSLEGRGAKNTQYF. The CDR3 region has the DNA TGTGCCAGCAGTTTAGAGGGGCGGGGAGCGAAAAATACGCAGTATTTT.

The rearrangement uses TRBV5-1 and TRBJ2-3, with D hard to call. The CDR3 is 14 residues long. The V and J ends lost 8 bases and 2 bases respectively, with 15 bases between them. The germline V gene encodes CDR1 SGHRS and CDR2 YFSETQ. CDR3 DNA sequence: TGCGCCAGGCCCACCCGAACGCTCACAGATACGCAGTATTTT. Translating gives CARPTRTLTDTQYF.